Listed here are 21 T cell receptor beta chains from one sample, sequenced in a study of regulatory T cells in long-lasting Graves disease. The time point is: newly diagnosed GD, antithyroid drugs for less than 3 months. Making the TCR library involved RNA that had been extracted from PBMCs. To make TCR beta libraries, researchers used iRepertoire HTBI primers and Arm-PCR of CDR3 regions. One entry per CDR3 protein, called by TCRdb with MiXCR from the multiplex PCR reads. Counted here are more than 450,000 distinct CDR3 sequences, 12% occurring once; the ten biggest clones make up around 10%. This sample also appeared in a second study, on T cells in Graves' hyperthyroidism and ophthalmopathy.

The input for sequencing was peripheral blood mononuclear cells (PBMCs), taken at new diagnosis, from a patient treated with antithyroid drugs. These receptors all stem from a woman aged 25 to 45 with Graves disease.

This clonotype has a count of ten or more. This chain links TRBV27 with TRBJ1-6, with TRBD1 as a possible D gene (5 bases). Germline V gives CDR1 MNHEY, CDR2 SMNVEV (reference sequence). Trimming removed 6 bases from V and 8 bases from J, with 14 bases in between. The length of the CDR3 is 14 residues. The CDR3 loop is CASSLGGTDSPLHF. The CDR3 DNA follows: TGTGCCAGCAGCCTGGGGGGGACGGATTCACCCCTCCACTTT.

In its sample, this clonotype was seen many times. The chain has TRBV7-9 and TRBJ2-1, with D maybe TRBD1 (6 bases). The CDR3 covers 15 residues. CDR1 and CDR2 (germline): SEHNR, FQNEAQ (reference sequence). V lost 5 bases and J 3 bases, leaving 14 bases between the germline ends. The CDR3 region has the DNA TGTGCCAGCAGCCAGGACAGAATTCGCTACAATGAGCAGTTCTTC. This gives the protein CASSQDRIRYNEQFF.

This clonotype was seen ten or more times. The rearrangement uses TRBV7-2 and TRBJ2-1; the match to TRBD2 covers 11 bases. The V and J ends lost 0 bases and 6 bases, in that order; junction bases with no gene match: 4. CDR1 is SGHTA and CDR2 is FQGNSA in the germline V gene. This CDR3 is 16 amino acids long. The CDR3 is CASSLAGTSGFNEQFF. CDR3 bases: TGTGCCAGCAGCTTAGCGGGGACTAGCGGTTTCAATGAGCAGTTCTTC.

Many counts were recorded for this clonotype. The chain combines TRBV27 with TRBJ2-2, with D possibly being TRBD2 (6 bases). Germline loops: CDR1 MNHEY, CDR2 SMNVEV (reference sequence). Between the trimmed V and J ends, which lost 4 bases and 3 bases, there was a span of 18 bases. This CDR3 comprises 17 residues. Written as DNA, the CDR3 is TGTGCCAGCAGTTCTGTGGGAGGCTTCCGAGACACCGGGGAGCTGTTTTTT. Protein sequence: CASSSVGGFRDTGELFF.

This clonotype was recorded a few times. The V gene is TRBV7-3, the J gene TRBJ2-3; tentatively, D is TRBD1 or TRBD2 (6 bases each). This CDR3 has 17 residues. The germline V and J ends were trimmed by 5 bases and 1 base, with 19 bases remaining between them. Germline CDR1 is SGHTA and CDR2 is FQGTGA. The CDR3 DNA is TGTGCCAGCAGCCTAATCCCGGGGGCATTGGGCACAGATACGCAGTATTTT. This gives the protein CASSLIPGALGTDTQYF.

This clonotype occurred many times. This sequence joins TRBV30 and TRBJ1-5, with D unresolved. CDR3 length: 13 residues. The germline V gene encodes CDR1 GTSNPN and CDR2 SVGIG (reference sequence). V gave up 4 bases and J gave up 6 bases, with 13 bases separating them. DNA for the CDR3: TGTGCCTGGACGCCAGGCTTCGGTCAGCCCCAGCATTTT. This gives the protein CAWTPGFGQPQHF.

This clonotype was seen at least ten times. J is TRBJ2-7 and V is TRBV6-1; 8 bases map to TRBD1. Germline V gives CDR1 MNHNS, CDR2 SASEGT. The CDR3 has 14 residues. Losses at the gene ends were 4 bases for V and 5 bases for J; bases not matched to a gene: 7. For the CDR3, the DNA is TGTGCCAGCAGTGGGACAGGGACCCTCCACGAGCAGTACTTC. Its translation is CASSGTGTLHEQYF.

In this sample, this clonotype turned up many times. The chain uses TRBV19 and TRBJ1-4; 9 bases map to TRBD1. The CDR3 contains 15 residues. V shed 6 bases, J shed 7 bases, and the junction held 9 bases outside the gene matches. From germline, CDR1 is LNHDA and CDR2 SQIVND (reference sequence). In DNA, the CDR3 is TGTGCCAGTAGACGACTGGGACAGGGATCTGAAAAACTGTTTTTT. This translates into CASRRLGQGSEKLFF.

The sample holds many counts of this clonotype. The chain joins TRBV9 to TRBJ2-7; no clear D gene. The V gene lost 4 bases and the J gene lost 2 bases, with 13 bases spanning the gap. The germline V gene encodes CDR1 SGDLS and CDR2 YYNGEE. The CDR3 runs to 14 residues. For the CDR3, the DNA is TGTGCCAGCAGCCCTCAGGAAAGGGCCTACGAGCAGTACTTC. It is translated as CASSPQERAYEQYF. The full variable domain, rest sourced from reference TRBV9 and TRBJ2-7, is DSGVTQTPKHLITATGQRVTLRCSPRSGDLSVYWYQQSLDQGLQFLIQYYNGEERAKGNILERFSAQQFPDLHSELNLSSLELGDSALYFCASSPQERAYEQYFGPGTRLTVT.

The chain has TRBV5-4 and TRBJ1-1; 12 bases are a match to TRBD1. Unmatched junction bases numbered 7, after V lost 5 bases and J lost 5 bases. The germline CDR1 and CDR2 sequences are SGHNT and YYREEE (reference sequence). There are 15 residues in the CDR3. The chain's CDR3 is CASRPGQGAGTEAFF. The CDR3 coding sequence is TGTGCCAGCAGGCCGGGACAGGGGGCAGGTACTGAAGCTTTCTTT.

This clonotype was detected only a few times. This chain connects TRBV11-2 to TRBJ2-1; no clear D. V lost 5 bases and J lost 5, with 16 bases in between. The length of the CDR3 is 15 residues. Germline lookup yields CDR1 SGHAT and CDR2 FQNNGV. The CDR3 DNA follows: TGTGCCAGCAGCCCCGTGCAACAACGGAACAATGAGCAGTTCTTC. Translated: CASSPVQQRNNEQFF.

This clonotype was seen at least ten times. The V and J genes are TRBV20-1 and TRBJ2-7; 9 nucleotides line up with TRBD1. The V and J ends lost 5 bases and 0 bases, in that order; junction bases with no gene match: 5. From germline, CDR1 is DFQATT and CDR2 SNEGSKA (reference sequence). This CDR3 has 14 amino acids. The CDR3 coding sequence is TGCAGTGCTCCGACAGGGGGGAGCTCCTACGAGCAGTACTTC. Protein product: CSAPTGGSSYEQYF.

This clonotype showed up many times. V is TRBV11-2 and J is TRBJ2-5; 7 bases are shared with TRBD2. V was clipped by 1 base and J by 4 bases; unmatched bases: 3. Looked up from germline, CDR1 is SGHAT and CDR2 is FQNNGV. The CDR3 covers 14 residues. CDR3 DNA sequence: TGTGCCAGCAGCTTAGGGTGGGGGGGAGAGACCCAGTACTTC. It codes for CASSLGWGGETQYF.

This clonotype was seen ten or more times. The V and J genes are TRBV29-1 and TRBJ2-1, with D possibly being TRBD1 or TRBD2 (6 bases each). Germline CDR1 is SQVTM and CDR2 is ANQGSEA. The germline V and J ends were trimmed by 8 bases and 7 bases, with 15 bases remaining between them. The CDR3 has 12 amino acids. CDR3 coding DNA: TGCAGCCGTAGCGGAGGGGGGAATGAGCAGTTCTTC. Translating it yields CSRSGGGNEQFF.

This clonotype was seen repeatedly, ten times or more. This chain uses TRBV27 with TRBJ2-2; 9 nucleotides line up with TRBD2. After removal of 1 base from V and 6 bases from J, the junction contained 3 bases not matched to a gene. The CDR3 is made up of 15 amino acids. In germline, CDR1 is MNHEY, CDR2 SMNVEV (reference sequence). The CDR3 DNA follows: TGTGCCAGCAGTTTATTAAGCGGGAGGTCCGGGGAGCTGTTTTTT. This encodes CASSLLSGRSGELFF.

This rearrangement joins TRBV19 to TRBJ2-7, with 12 bases lining up with TRBD2. Trimming at V came to 5 bases and at J to 3 bases, leaving 5 bases not matched to a gene. The CDR3 totals 15 residues. Germline values: CDR1 LNHDA, CDR2 SQIVND (reference sequence). The chain's CDR3 is CASSGTSGFLYEQYF. The CDR3 region has the DNA TGTGCCAGTAGTGGGACTAGCGGGTTTCTCTACGAGCAGTACTTC.

This clonotype has a count of ten or more. V gene TRBV6-1 combines with J gene TRBJ1-2, with 9 bases identical to TRBD1. The CDR3 consists of 14 residues. Germline V gene lookup returns CDR1 MNHNS and CDR2 SASEGT. Trimming took 6 bases from V and 2 from J; bases not matched to a gene: 4. CDR3 loop: CASRDRGQNYGYTF. The DNA of the CDR3 is TGTGCCAGCAGGGACAGGGGACAAAACTATGGCTACACCTTC.

V gene TRBV12-3 or TRBV12-4 combines with J gene TRBJ1-2; D call uncertain. V shed 1 base and J shed 0 bases, with 12 bases lying between them. This CDR3 is built from 16 residues. The CDR3 DNA sequence: TGTGCCAGCAGTTTAGGGCAGGCCCTAGCTAACTATGGCTACACCTTC. Translation gives CASSLGQALANYGYTF.

A few counts support this clonotype. The chain recombines TRBV12-3 or TRBV12-4 with TRBJ2-1; D remains ambiguous. The V end lost 7 bases, the J end lost 8 bases, and 12 bases lay between the germline ends. The CDR3 runs 12 residues. The CDR3 region has the DNA TGTGCCAGCAACGCCCTACGGGATGAGCAGTTCTTC. Protein: CASNALRDEQFF.

This clonotype came up many times. This chain links TRBV11-2 with TRBJ2-3, with D unclear. Deletions cut 1 base from V and 2 bases from J, with 4 bases between. CDR1 and CDR2 (germline): SGHAT, FQNNGV. This CDR3 spans 13 amino acids. The DNA of the CDR3 is TGTGCCAGCAGCTTAGCAACCACAGATACGCAGTATTTT. Amino acid sequence: CASSLATTDTQYF.

This clonotype was picked up many times. This sequence joins TRBV7-3 and TRBJ2-7; a weak D match, TRBD1 (5 bases). Germline V gives CDR1 SGHTA, CDR2 FQGTGA. The CDR3 loop spans 16 amino acids. The V end lost 0 bases, the J end lost 5 bases, and 17 bases lay between the germline ends. This chain's CDR3 is CASSLTRQGDLHEQYF. CDR3 bases: TGTGCCAGCAGCTTAACGCGGCAGGGCGACCTCCACGAGCAGTACTTC.